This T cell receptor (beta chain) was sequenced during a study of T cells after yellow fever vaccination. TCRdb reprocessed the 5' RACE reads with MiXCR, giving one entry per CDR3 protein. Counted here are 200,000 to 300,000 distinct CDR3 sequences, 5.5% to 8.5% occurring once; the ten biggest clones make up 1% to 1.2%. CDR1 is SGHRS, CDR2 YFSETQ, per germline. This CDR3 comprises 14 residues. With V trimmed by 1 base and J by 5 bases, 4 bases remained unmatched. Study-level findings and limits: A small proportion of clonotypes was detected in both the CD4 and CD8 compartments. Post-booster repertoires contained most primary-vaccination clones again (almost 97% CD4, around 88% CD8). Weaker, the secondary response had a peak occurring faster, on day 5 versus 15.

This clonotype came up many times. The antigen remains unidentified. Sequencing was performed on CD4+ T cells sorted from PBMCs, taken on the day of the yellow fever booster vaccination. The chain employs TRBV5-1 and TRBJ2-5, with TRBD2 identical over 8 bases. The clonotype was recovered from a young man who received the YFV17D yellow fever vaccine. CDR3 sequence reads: CASSLNSGTETQYF. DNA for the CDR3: TGCGCCAGCAGCTTGAATAGCGGGACGGAGACCCAGTACTTC.